This T cell receptor (beta chain) originates from a study of T cell repertoires in cytomegalovirus infection. Across the whole study: Alongside well-studied HLA-B-restricted CMV epitopes, recently identified HLA-C-restricted CMV epitopes were also used. Public TCR beta signatures provided an indication of both CMV infection and a matching HLA type.

TCRdb analysed the reads with MiXCR anew, one entry per CDR3 protein. This sample has about 340,000 distinct CDR3 sequences; about 27% occur once, and the top ten carry around 18%. The CDR3 is made up of 15 amino acids. The germline V gene has CDR1 SGHTA and CDR2 FQGNSA. The V segment lost 3 bases and the J segment 2 bases; nucleotides outside the gene matches: 3. Ten or more counts support this clonotype. No antigen is known for it. This receptor was obtained from a human donor in good health (CMV status not recorded). Some clones in this sample may be carry-over from other donors' samples. This sample comprised cultured PBMCs, obtained from culture after CMV antigen stimulation. This chain joins TRBV7-2 and TRBJ2-7, with TRBD2 identical over 11 bases. The CDR3 spells CASSLLTSGAYEQYF. CDR3 DNA sequence: TGTGCCAGCAGCTTGTTGACTAGCGGGGCCTACGAGCAGTACTTC.